These 6 T cell receptor beta chains were sequenced from one sample in a study of metastatic and nonmetastatic thyroid tumors. TCRdb re-processed the PCR reads through MiXCR. The data contain 8,700 or so clones, approximately 28% of them singletons. Treatment of any kind had been given to no patient before thyroid surgery. The material sequenced was tumor tissue. Receptor source: a female donor with papillary thyroid cancer or a benign thyroid nodule (not recorded which). Some clones in this sample may be carry-over from other donors' samples.

In this sample, this clone turned up a few times. The chain has TRBV28 and TRBJ1-2; D is unresolved. In germline, CDR1 is MDHEN, CDR2 SYDVKM. Trimming pared 5 bases from V and 4 bases from J, leaving 14 bases between. The CDR3 loop spans 14 amino acids. CDR3 sequence: CASSVPAKGYGYTF. The CDR3 nucleotides read TGTGCCAGCAGTGTGCCCGCCAAAGGCTATGGCTACACCTTC.

V is TRBV6-1 and J is TRBJ2-1, with TRBD2 matching over 7 bases. CDR1 and CDR2 from the germline V gene are MNHNS and SASEGT. V was pared by 4 bases and J by 4 bases, with 4 bases of the junction left unmatched. The CDR3 is 14 residues long. This CDR3 reads CASSGGLEYNEQFF. The CDR3 nucleotides read TGTGCCAGCAGTGGCGGACTAGAATACAATGAGCAGTTCTTC.

The sample holds a few counts of this clone. J is TRBJ2-7 and V is TRBV28; D gene unclear. This CDR3 comprises 12 residues. Germline V gives CDR1 MDHEN, CDR2 SYDVKM. V was trimmed by 4 bases and J by 0 bases, leaving 4 bases between them. CDR3 in DNA: TGTGCCAGCAGTTGGGCCTCCTACGAGCAGTACTTC. Amino acid sequence: CASSWASYEQYF.

In its sample, this clone ranks as medium-sized. This rearrangement joins TRBV12-3 or TRBV12-4 to TRBJ2-1; D is uncertain. V dropped 2 bases and J dropped 5 bases, with 4 bases sitting between them. The CDR3 runs 12 residues. The CDR3 loop reads CASSLIDNEQFF. The CDR3 coding sequence is TGTGCCAGCAGTTTAATAGACAATGAGCAGTTCTTC.

The chain uses TRBV5-4 and TRBJ2-7, with 7 bases fitting TRBD2. The germline V gene encodes CDR1 SGHNT and CDR2 YYREEE (reference sequence). The CDR3 is 15 amino acids. V trimming: 4 bases; J trimming: 2 bases; junction bases outside the gene matches: 9. As DNA, the CDR3 is TGTGCCAGCAGCCACCTCGGACTAGATCCCTACGAGCAGTACTTC. As protein: CASSHLGLDPYEQYF. Complete variable domain (other parts from reference TRBV5-4 and TRBJ2-7): ETGVTQSPTHLIKTRGQQVTLRCSSQSGHNTVSWYQQALGQGPQFIFQYYREEENGRGNFPPRFSGLQFPNYSSELNVNALELDDSALYLCASSHLGLDPYEQYFGPGTRLTVT.

This clone was observed at least ten times. The V and J genes are TRBV20-1 and TRBJ2-7, with D possibly being TRBD2 (6 bases). The germline V and J ends were trimmed by 5 bases and 4 bases, with 15 bases remaining between them. The CDR3 has 13 amino acids. CDR1 and CDR2 (germline): DFQATT, SNEGSKA (reference sequence). In DNA, the CDR3 is TGCAGTGCTCGGAGGAGGGTAGAATACGAGCAGTACTTC. Amino acid sequence: CSARRRVEYEQYF.